The 20 T cell receptor beta chains below come from one sample, sequenced in a study of Tregs in tolerant kidney transplant recipients (dated by TCRdb to 2018 to 2020). Library prep was done by the immunoSEQ multiplex PCR assay. In its TCRdb copy, this immuneACCESS table keeps in-frame sequences only and misses some clones. Where compared with another copy, unresolved V genes explain less than half of these, and the others have no known cause. The sample contains 20,000 to 25,000 clones, 81% of them found a single time. 20% to 30% of the sample is in the top ten clones. The time point label, read with the paper, signifies: 6 months after combined kidney and bone marrow transplant. Transplants used related donors with nonmyeloablative bone marrow transplantation; mixed chimerism was transient in the human trials. The material was CD8+ T cells from blood (PBMCs), obtained 6 months after the transplant. All receptors derive from a human patient who received a combined kidney and bone marrow transplant. Some T cells may be donor cells from the graft after a transplant.

This chain links TRBV27 with TRBJ1-1; maybe TRBD1 (5 bases). The CDR3 runs to 14 residues. Germline lookup yields CDR1 MNHEY and CDR2 SMNVEV (reference sequence). Trimming removed 0 bases from V and 6 bases from J, with 11 bases in between. CDR3 loop: CASSLSGGGAEAFF. DNA for the CDR3: TGTGCCAGCAGTTTATCTGGGGGAGGGGCTGAAGCTTTCTTT.

Worth noting for this clone: Other DNA sequences in the same sample also yield this CDR3. The chain joins TRBV9 to TRBJ1-6, with D perhaps matching TRBD1 (6 bases). CDR1 SGDLS and CDR2 YYNGEE come from the germline V gene. This CDR3 spans 20 amino acids. With 0 bases removed from V and 5 bases from J, the gap between germline ends came to 24 bases. CDR3 in amino acids: CASSVDPREQGNYDNSPLHF. DNA for the CDR3: TGTGCCAGCAGCGTAGATCCGAGAGAGCAGGGGAACTACGATAATTCACCCCTCCACTTT.

DNA of the CDR3: TGTGCCATCGGACTGGGGGAGGCGCGCGAGCAGTACTTC. Protein product: CAIGLGEAREQYF. The gene calls are TRBV28 and TRBJ2-7, with D perhaps matching TRBD2 (6 bases). The CDR3 sequence is 13 residues long. Deletions cut 10 bases from V and 6 bases from J, with 19 bases between. Germline CDR1 reads MDHEN; CDR2 reads SYDVKM.

This clone was seen more than once but under ten times. J is TRBJ1-2 and V is TRBV27, with 8 bases that match TRBD1. Germline CDR1 MNHEY, CDR2 SMNVEV (reference sequence). Trimming at V came to 4 bases and at J to 3 bases, leaving 10 bases not matched to a gene. There are 16 residues in the CDR3. The CDR3 protein is CASSYSMTGEYYGYTF. The CDR3 region has the DNA TGTGCCAGCAGTTACTCGATGACAGGGGAATACTATGGCTACACCTTC.

The chain combines TRBV11-1 with TRBJ2-1, with 10 bases aligning to TRBD2. Germline-derived CDR1 and CDR2 are SGHAT and FQDESV (reference sequence). The CDR3 has 15 residues. The V segment lost 2 bases and the J segment 6 bases; nucleotides outside the gene matches: 4. The CDR3 DNA reads as TGTGCCAGCAGCTTAATGTCTAGCGGGGGCAATGAGCAGTTCTTC. Translation gives CASSLMSSGGNEQFF.

The chain links TRBV29-1 to TRBJ1-2; TRBD1 aligns across 7 bases. Germline values: CDR1 SQVTM, CDR2 ANQGSEA. CDR3 length equals 14 residues. The ends lost 6 bases at V and 4 bases at J; junction bases unmatched: 11. CDR3: CSVEHWDRSYGYTF. The DNA of the CDR3 is TGCAGCGTGGAACACTGGGACAGATCCTATGGCTACACCTTC.

Here the CDR3 reads CAWSHRGKQPQHF. For the CDR3, the DNA is TGTGCCTGGAGTCACAGGGGGAAGCAGCCCCAGCATTTT. The gene calls are TRBV30 and TRBJ1-5, with TRBD1 identical over 8 bases. This CDR3 is built from 13 residues. Trimming took 2 bases from V and 7 from J; bases not matched to a gene: 4. CDR1 GTSNPN and CDR2 SVGIG come from the germline V gene (reference sequence).

The rearrangement uses TRBV21-1 and TRBJ1-3; the listed D gene, TRBD1, was not tested against the DNA. TRBV21-1 is a listed pseudogene. The CDR3 runs 16 residues. The CDR3 DNA reads as TGTGCCAGCAGCAAAACCTTACAGGGTTCGGGAAACACCATATATTTT. Translation: CASSKTLQGSGNTIYF.

The genes are TRBV5-1 and TRBJ1-2; no clear D. The germline V gene has CDR1 SGHRS and CDR2 YFSETQ. This CDR3 has 14 amino acids. The V end was cut by 4 bases, the J end by 8 bases, with 18 bases between. The CDR3 here is CASSIAGIVNGYTF. The DNA for the CDR3 is TGCGCCAGCAGCATAGCGGGGATCGTCAACGGCTACACCTTC.

The sample holds a few counts of this clone. The chain carries TRBV27 and TRBJ2-6, with D uncertain. Germline loops: CDR1 MNHEY, CDR2 SMNVEV (reference sequence). The CDR3 runs to 14 residues. With 4 bases removed from V and 0 bases from J, the gap between germline ends came to 4 bases. For the CDR3, the DNA is TGTGCCAGCAGTTCAGACTCTGGGGCCAACGTCCTGACTTTC. Encoded protein: CASSSDSGANVLTF.

This rearrangement joins TRBV13 to TRBJ1-1; D is possibly TRBD1 (5 bases). Germline V gene data show CDR1 as PRHDT and CDR2 as FYEKMQ (reference sequence). The CDR3 is 14 residues long. Trimming stripped 5 bases from V and 1 base from J, with 11 bases between. CDR3 sequence (DNA): TGTGCCAGCAGCGCGCAGGGCTCGAACACTGAAGCTTTCTTT. Protein: CASSAQGSNTEAFF.

The chain joins TRBV19 to TRBJ2-7, with TRBD1 identical over 7 bases. This CDR3 region has 14 residues. Losses at the gene ends were 6 bases for V and 1 base for J; bases not matched to a gene: 6. The germline CDR1 and CDR2 sequences are LNHDA and SQIVND (reference sequence). CDR3 protein: CASSTGQISYEQYF. The CDR3 region has the DNA TGTGCCAGTAGCACGGGACAGATTTCCTACGAGCAGTACTTC.

This chain uses TRBV7-2 with TRBJ1-5; D not certain. Per germline, CDR1 SGHTA and CDR2 FQGNSA. V lost 1 base, J lost 4 bases, and 11 bases lay in between. CDR3 length equals 15 residues. CDR3 protein: CASSLDTAVNQPQHF. The CDR3 region has the DNA TGTGCCAGCAGCTTAGACACCGCTGTAAATCAGCCCCAGCATTTT.

The chain combines TRBV19 with TRBJ2-5; 8 bases align to TRBD2. V shed 8 bases and J 4 bases; nucleotides not matched to a gene: 6. The CDR3 covers 13 residues. Germline V lookup: CDR1 LNHDA, CDR2 SQIVND (reference sequence). CDR3 residues: CASRSGGGETQYF. The DNA of the CDR3 is TGTGCCAGTCGTTCGGGGGGGGGAGAGACCCAGTACTTC.

This clone was found once. V usage is TRBV4-3 and J usage is TRBJ2-7, with TRBD1 as a possible D gene (5 bases). In germline, CDR1 is LGHNA, CDR2 YSLEER. The CDR3 has 15 residues. Trimming took 4 bases from V and 4 from J, leaving 17 bases between them. The CDR3, as DNA: TGCGCCAGCAGCCTAAGTGCCGACAGAACATACGAGCAGTACTTC. This encodes CASSLSADRTYEQYF.

Note on this clone: At one of its ends the junction is not consistent with the germline gene, which may arise from a read error. The sample carries other DNA sequences with the same CDR3. The chain is built from TRBV11-2 and TRBJ1-6; D may be TRBD1 (6 bases). CDR3 length: 16 amino acids. Germline V gene data show CDR1 as SGHAT and CDR2 as FQNNGV. This chain's CDR3 is CASCREGGLRNSPLHF. CDR3 in DNA: TGTGCCAGCTGCCGGGAGGGGGGTTTGAGAAATTCCCCCCTCCACTTT. The full variable domain, completed using reference TRBV11-2 and TRBJ1-6, is EAGVAQSPRYKIIEKRQSVAFWCNPISGHATLYWYQQILGQGPKLLIQFQNNGVVDDSQLPKDRFSAERLKGVDSTLKIQPAKLEDSAVYLCASCREGGLRNSPLHFGNGTRLTVT.

The V and J genes are TRBV4-1 and TRBJ2-1, with 15 bases identical to TRBD2. From germline, CDR1 is MGHRA and CDR2 YSYEKL. The CDR3 extends over 18 amino acids. The V and J ends lost 3 bases and 7 bases, in that order; junction bases with no gene match: 10. The CDR3 sequence: CASSQTLGLAGGGNEQFF. The CDR3 DNA reads as TGCGCCAGCAGCCAGACCCTCGGACTAGCGGGAGGGGGGAATGAGCAGTTCTTC.

In this sample, this clone turned up a few times. The V and J genes are TRBV7-9 and TRBJ2-7; D is perhaps TRBD2 (6 bases). Trimming pared 6 bases from V and 3 bases from J, leaving 15 bases between. Germline V lookup: CDR1 SEHNR, CDR2 FQNEAQ (reference sequence). This CDR3 is 14 amino acids long. CDR3 in amino acids: CASSSRDLDYEQYF. Here the CDR3 DNA reads TGTGCCAGCAGTTCGAGGGACTTAGACTACGAGCAGTACTTC.

Only a few counts were recorded for this clone. The rearrangement uses TRBV5-6 and TRBJ1-5; weak D call: TRBD1 (5 bases). Germline lookup yields CDR1 SGHDT and CDR2 YYEEEE. The CDR3 runs to 15 residues. V dropped 4 bases and J dropped 6 bases, with 17 bases sitting between them. CDR3 sequence (DNA): TGTGCCAGCAGCCAAGATGGGGGGATCGGTCAGCCCCAGCATTTT. This codes for CASSQDGGIGQPQHF.

The V gene is TRBV28, the J gene TRBJ1-2, with D tentatively TRBD1 (5 bases). This CDR3 is built from 14 residues. Trimming stripped 6 bases from V and 5 bases from J, with 16 bases between. CDR1 is MDHEN and CDR2 is SYDVKM in the germline V gene. CDR3 coding DNA: TGTGCCAGCAGGGGACGCTGGGGAGGGTATGGCTACACCTTC. This encodes CASRGRWGGYGYTF.